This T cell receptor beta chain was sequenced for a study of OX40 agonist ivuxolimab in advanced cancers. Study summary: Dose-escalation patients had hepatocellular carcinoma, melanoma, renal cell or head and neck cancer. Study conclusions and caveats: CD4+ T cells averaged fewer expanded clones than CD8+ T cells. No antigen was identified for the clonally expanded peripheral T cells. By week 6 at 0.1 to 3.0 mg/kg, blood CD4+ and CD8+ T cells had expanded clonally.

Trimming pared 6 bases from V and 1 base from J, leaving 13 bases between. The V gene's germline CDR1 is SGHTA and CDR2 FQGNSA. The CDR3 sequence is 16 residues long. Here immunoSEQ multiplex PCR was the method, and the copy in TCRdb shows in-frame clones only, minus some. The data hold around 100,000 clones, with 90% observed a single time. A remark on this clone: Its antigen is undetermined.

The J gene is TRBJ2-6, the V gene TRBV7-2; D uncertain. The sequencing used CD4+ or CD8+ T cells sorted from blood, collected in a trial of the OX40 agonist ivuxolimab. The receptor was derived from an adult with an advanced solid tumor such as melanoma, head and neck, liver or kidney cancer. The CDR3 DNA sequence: TGTGCCAGCAGTCAAGTCCCTAGATCTGGGGCCAACGTCCTGACTTTC. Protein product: CASSQVPRSGANVLTF.